The rows below give T cell receptor beta chains drawn from one sample of a study of blood T cell repertoires in COVID-19. The data were produced by immunoSEQ multiplex PCR, yet TCRdb's version contains in-frame clones alone and is incomplete. Among some 300,000 clones listed, roughly 90% were seen once. The sequenced sample was peripheral blood. The receptors here all came from a man between 18 and 35 years old with active or convalescent COVID-19. Both conserved end residues are part of each CDR3. A D gene is named only where the DNA matches it firmly. Some rows mark clone size as missing; the rest say once, few, many or name a class of expanded clone.

>NA|TRBJ2-2|NA|TRBV21-1
CASSTGGSGTTIGELFF
TGTGCCAGCAGCACAGGGGGCTCCGGGACAACGATCGGGGAGCTGTTTTTT
>TRBD1|TRBJ1-1|once|TRBV5-1
CASSKGQGYLAFF
TGCGCCAGCAGCAAAGGACAGGGTTATCTAGCTTTCTTT
>NA|TRBJ1-1|NA|TRBV19
CASSRTTLTDFGGAFF
TGTGCCAGTAGTAGAACGACCCTTACGGATTTCGGGGGAGCTTTCTTT
>TRBD1|TRBJ2-1|NA|TRBV27
CASSLKGQGAYEQFF
TGTGCCAGCAGTTTAAAGGGACAGGGGGCATATGAGCAGTTCTTC
>TRBD1|TRBJ1-3|NA|TRBV4-1
CASSPQGASGNTIYF
TGCGCCAGCAGCCCACAGGGGGCTTCTGGAAACACCATATATTTT
>NA|TRBJ2-7|few|TRBV7-9
CASSPREGRKDEQYF
TGTGCCAGCAGCCCCCGGGAAGGGCGCAAAGACGAGCAGTACTTC
>TRBD1|TRBJ2-7|NA|TRBV19
CASSVAGGDYEQYF
TGTGCCAGTAGTGTGGCAGGGGGTGACTACGAGCAGTACTTC
>NA|TRBJ2-7|few|TRBV7-2
CASSLGQGLYEQYF
TGTGCCAGCAGCTTGGGGCAGGGGTTATACGAGCAGTACTTC
>NA|TRBJ2-3|NA|TRBV27
CASSSNTDTQYF
TGTGCCAGCAGTTCCAACACAGATACGCAGTATTTT
>NA|TRBJ1-4|NA|TRBV6-6
CASSYGASGKLFF
TGTGCCAGCAGTTACGGGGCCTCAGGAAAACTGTTTTTT
>NA|TRBJ1-2|NA|TRBV5-6
CASSPRQINYGYTF
TGTGCCAGCAGCCCAAGACAGATTAACTATGGCTACACCTTC
>NA|TRBJ2-5|NA|TRBV6-1
CASISLQTQYF
TGTGCCAGCATCTCTCTTCAGACCCAGTACTTC
>NA|TRBJ2-6|NA|TRBV5-1
CASSPGFAGANVLTF
TGCGCCAGCAGCCCAGGGTTTGCTGGGGCCAACGTCCTGACTTTC
>NA|TRBJ2-3|NA|TRBV7-8
CASSQREGTQYF
TGTGCCAGCAGCCAACGAGAGGGTACGCAGTATTTT
>NA|TRBJ2-7|few|TRBV12-3/TRBV12-4
CASSLARGYEQYF
TGTGCCAGCAGTTTAGCCCGGGGTTACGAGCAGTACTTC
>TRBD1|TRBJ2-6|once|TRBV19
CASKGGQGVSGANVLTF
TGTGCCAGTAAGGGGGGACAGGGTGTTTCTGGGGCCAACGTCCTGACTTTC
>TRBD1|TRBJ2-3|NA|TRBV18
CASRQGANTDTQYF
TGTGCCAGCAGACAGGGGGCTAACACAGATACGCAGTATTTT
>TRBD1|TRBJ1-5|NA|TRBV4-1
CASSQDPGGQPQHF
TGCGCCAGCAGCCAAGATCCAGGGGGTCAGCCCCAGCATTTT
>TRBD1|TRBJ1-1|NA|TRBV7-9
CASSYRQGESTEAFF
TGTGCCAGCAGCTATCGACAGGGGGAGAGCACTGAAGCTTTCTTT
>TRBD2|TRBJ2-7|NA|TRBV18
CASSPATGTRGRYAQYF
TGTGCCAGCTCACCTGCAACCGGGACTAGGGGACGCTACGCGCAGTACTTC
>NA|TRBJ2-7|NA|TRBV24-1
CATSDEQGPQYF
TGTGCCACCAGTGACGAACAGGGTCCCCAGTACTTC
>TRBD1|TRBJ1-2|NA|TRBV27
CASSPDRVYDGYTF
TGTGCCAGCAGCCCCGACAGGGTCTATGATGGCTACACCTTC
>TRBD1|TRBJ2-1|NA|TRBV13
CASSLIRGQEAYNEQFF
TGTGCCAGCAGCTTAATCCGCGGACAGGAGGCCTACAATGAGCAGTTCTTC
>NA|TRBJ2-1|NA|TRBV7-8
CASSLAGTSYEQFF
TGTGCCAGCAGCTTAGCGGGCACTAGCTATGAGCAGTTCTTC
>NA|TRBJ1-5|NA|TRBV9
CASSVDGGPSNQPQHF
TGTGCCAGCAGCGTAGACGGGGGGCCAAGCAATCAGCCCCAGCATTTT
>TRBD1|TRBJ2-1|few|TRBV24-1
CATSDSTGGRYNEQFF
TGTGCCACCAGTGACTCCACAGGGGGCCGTTACAATGAGCAGTTCTTC
>TRBD2|TRBJ2-7|NA|TRBV10-3
CAIRPGTGTNEQYF
TGTGCCATCAGGCCCGGGACGGGGACTAACGAGCAGTACTTC
>NA|TRBJ1-1|NA|TRBV5-1
CASSFSGNTEAFF
TGCGCCAGCAGCTTCTCAGGGAACACTGAAGCTTTCTTT
>NA|TRBJ1-2|NA|TRBV7-8
CASTPVFGANYGYTF
TGTGCCAGCACCCCGGTGTTCGGGGCTAACTATGGCTACACCTTC
>NA|TRBJ2-2|NA|TRBV15
CATSRVRGTGELFF
TGTGCCACCAGCAGAGTACGGGGCACCGGGGAGCTGTTTTTT
>NA|TRBJ1-2|NA|TRBV5-6
CASSLFGVDYGYTF
TGTGCCAGCAGCTTGTTCGGGGTGGACTATGGCTACACCTTC
>TRBD1|TRBJ1-1|NA|TRBV9
CASSVGTGWDTEAFF
TGTGCCAGCAGCGTCGGGACAGGGTGGGACACTGAAGCTTTCTTT
>TRBD1|TRBJ2-2|NA|TRBV29-1
CSVAPGQGEGGELFF
TGCAGCGTTGCCCCGGGACAGGGGGAGGGCGGGGAGCTGTTTTTT
>NA|TRBJ2-1|few|TRBV7-9
CASSSNRDQNYNEQFF
TGTGCCAGCAGTTCAAACAGGGACCAGAACTACAATGAGCAGTTCTTC
>TRBD1|TRBJ2-7|NA|TRBV7-9
CASSPPSAGGSYEQYF
TGTGCCAGCAGCCCCCCCTCGGCAGGGGGCAGCTACGAGCAGTACTTC
>NA|TRBJ1-2|few|TRBV6-6
CASVGGAYGYTF
TGTGCCAGCGTAGGGGGGGCCTATGGCTACACCTTC
>TRBD1|TRBJ2-6|NA|TRBV18
CASSPRVTGLSGANVLTF
TGTGCCAGCTCACCTCGAGTGACAGGGCTTTCTGGGGCCAACGTCCTGACTTTC
>TRBD1|TRBJ1-6|NA|TRBV28
CASTLRQGPNSPLHF
TGTGCCAGCACCCTCCGACAGGGACCGAATTCACCCCTCCACTTT
>NA|TRBJ2-2|NA|TRBV28
CASTRTGNTGELFF
TGTGCCAGCACCCGCACAGGGAACACCGGGGAGCTGTTTTTT
>NA|TRBJ2-7|NA|TRBV7-9
CASSLARRSSYEQYF
TGTGCCAGCAGCTTAGCTCGGCGGTCCTCCTACGAGCAGTACTTC
>TRBD2|TRBJ2-2|NA|TRBV4-1
CASSQAGGGSWFTGELFF
TGCGCCAGCAGCCAAGCGGGGGGTGGGAGTTGGTTCACCGGGGAGCTGTTTTTT
>NA|TRBJ2-5|NA|TRBV12-5
CASGFSQETQYF
TGTGCTAGTGGTTTTAGTCAAGAGACCCAGTACTTC
>NA|TRBJ1-2|NA|TRBV28
CASSWGPYGYTF
TGTGCCAGCAGCTGGGGGCCCTATGGCTACACCTTC
>TRBD2|TRBJ2-3|NA|TRBV19
CASRNSGGQSDTQYF
TGTGCCAGTAGGAATAGCGGGGGGCAGTCAGATACGCAGTATTTT
>TRBD2|TRBJ2-1|NA|TRBV7-9
CASSLVPSGVLNEQFF
TGTGCCAGCAGCTTAGTACCCAGCGGGGTTCTAAATGAGCAGTTCTTC
>NA|TRBJ2-5|NA|TRBV7-8
CASSPGFWEETQYF
TGTGCCAGCAGCCCGGGATTCTGGGAAGAGACCCAGTACTTC
>NA|TRBJ1-1|NA|TRBV5-8
CASSSKEEAYTEAFF
TGTGCCAGCAGCTCTAAGGAGGAAGCGTACACTGAAGCTTTCTTT
>NA|TRBJ2-1|NA|TRBV27
CASRSPGRGSLHEQFF
TGTGCCAGCAGGAGCCCCGGTCGAGGGAGTTTACATGAGCAGTTCTTC
>NA|TRBJ1-2|NA|TRBV5-1
CASSWNPRGSNYGYTF
TGCGCCAGCAGCTGGAACCCACGGGGTAGTAACTATGGCTACACCTTC
>NA|TRBJ2-7|NA|TRBV27
CASSSRLRREQYF
TGTGCCAGCAGTTCCAGACTGAGAAGGGAGCAGTACTTC
>TRBD1|TRBJ1-3|NA|TRBV9
CASSATPGQGNTIYF
TGTGCCAGCAGCGCAACTCCGGGACAGGGAAACACCATATATTTT
>TRBD1|TRBJ2-7|few|TRBV9
CASSPRQGLEQYF
TGTGCCAGCAGCCCCAGACAGGGGCTCGAGCAGTACTTC
>TRBD1|TRBJ1-5|once|TRBV16
CASSQSQTGSLGNQPQHF
TGTGCCAGCAGCCAATCACAGACAGGGAGCCTGGGCAATCAGCCCCAGCATTTT
>TRBD1|TRBJ2-7|NA|TRBV5-6
CASRSYGGTGAYEQYF
TGTGCCAGCAGATCCTATGGAGGGACAGGAGCCTACGAGCAGTACTTC